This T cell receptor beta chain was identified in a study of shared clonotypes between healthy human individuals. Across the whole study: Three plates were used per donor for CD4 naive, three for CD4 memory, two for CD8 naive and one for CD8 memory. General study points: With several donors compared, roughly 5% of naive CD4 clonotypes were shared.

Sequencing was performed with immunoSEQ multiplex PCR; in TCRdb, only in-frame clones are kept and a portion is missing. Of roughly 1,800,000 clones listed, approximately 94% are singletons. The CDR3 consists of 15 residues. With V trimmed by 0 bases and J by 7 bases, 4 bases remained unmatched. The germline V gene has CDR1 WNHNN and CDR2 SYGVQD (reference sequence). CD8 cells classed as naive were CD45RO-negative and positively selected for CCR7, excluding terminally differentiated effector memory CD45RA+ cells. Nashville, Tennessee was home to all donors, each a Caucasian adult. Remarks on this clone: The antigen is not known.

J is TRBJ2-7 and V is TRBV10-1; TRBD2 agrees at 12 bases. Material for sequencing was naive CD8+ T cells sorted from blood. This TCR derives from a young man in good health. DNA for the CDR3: TGCGCCAGCAGTGAGTCCCTAGCGGGAGGGGGAGAGCAGTACTTC. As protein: CASSESLAGGGEQYF.